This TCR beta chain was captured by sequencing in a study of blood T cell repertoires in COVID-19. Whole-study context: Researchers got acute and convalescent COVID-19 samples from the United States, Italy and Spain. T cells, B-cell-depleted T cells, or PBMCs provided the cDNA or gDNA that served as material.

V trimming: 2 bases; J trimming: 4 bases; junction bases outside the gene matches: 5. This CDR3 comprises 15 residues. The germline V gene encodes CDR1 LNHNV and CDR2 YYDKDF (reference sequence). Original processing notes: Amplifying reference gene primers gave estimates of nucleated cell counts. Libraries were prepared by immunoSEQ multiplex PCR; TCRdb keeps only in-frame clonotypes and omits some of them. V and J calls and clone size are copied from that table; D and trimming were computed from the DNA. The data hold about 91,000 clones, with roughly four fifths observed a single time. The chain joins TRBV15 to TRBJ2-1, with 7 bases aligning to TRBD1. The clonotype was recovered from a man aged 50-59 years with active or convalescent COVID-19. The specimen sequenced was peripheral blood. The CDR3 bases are TGTGCCACCAGCAGACCAGGGACAGTGTACAATGAGCAGTTCTTC. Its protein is CATSRPGTVYNEQFF.